The TCR beta chain described here comes from a study of blood T cell repertoires in COVID-19. For the study at large: The origin of the acute and convalescent COVID-19 samples was the United States, Italy and Spain.

Per the germline V gene, CDR1 is SGDLS and CDR2 is YYNGEE. The V end was cut by 2 bases, the J end by 5 bases, with 8 bases between. The CDR3 loop spans 13 amino acids. TCRdb's copy holds only in-frame clones and misses some; the assay was immunoSEQ multiplex PCR. The data contain about 320,000 clones, approximately 88% of them singletons. This sequence originates from a woman in her twenties or thirties with COVID-19, enrolled during active disease. This chain joins TRBV9 and TRBJ2-1, with D maybe TRBD1 (6 bases). Sequencing used peripheral blood. The CDR3 is CASSVGQNNEQFF. The CDR3 bases are TGTGCCAGCAGCGTGGGACAAAACAATGAGCAGTTCTTC.